The clone carrying this TCR beta chain was counted between two and nine times. Its cognate antigen is unknown. This record comes from a study of vaccination and CD4 T cells after COVID-19. Treatment here: roughly nine-day PBMC culture with coronavirus spike peptide pools or control peptides (ViraFEST assay). The Oncomine TCR Beta short-read assay sequenced DNA from cultured CD4+ T cells. TCRdb reprocessed the PCR reads via MiXCR and lists one record per CDR3 protein. The sample consists of 3,500 to 4,500 distinct CDR3 sequences, around 14% of them appearing once. The CDR3 has 13 residues. V shed 7 bases and J 7 bases; nucleotides not matched to a gene: 6. Germline V gene sequence: CDR1 WSHSY, CDR2 SAAADI.

The chain combines TRBV10-2 with TRBJ1-5; TRBD1 aligns across 8 bases. The sequenced material came from CD4+ T cells from blood, cultured in vitro. The TCR sequence derives from a human donor who had recovered from COVID-19. CDR3 loop: CASKQGAGQPQHF. The CDR3 nucleotides read TGCGCCAGCAAGCAGGGGGCCGGACAGCCCCAGCATTTT.